In its sample, the clone carrying this T cell receptor (beta chain) was seen a few times. The antigen is unknown. Treatment defined: approximately 10-day PBMC culture with coronavirus spike peptide pools or control peptides (ViraFEST assay). None of the healthy vaccine recipients had prior SARS-CoV-2 infection, per negative nucleocapsid antibodies before and after vaccination. V gave up 4 bases and J gave up 1 base, with 7 bases separating them. CDR3 length: 13 residues. The data originate from a study of vaccination and CD4 T cells after COVID-19. Researchers used the Oncomine TCR Beta short-read assay to sequence DNA from cultured CD4+ T cells. MiXCR, applied by TCRdb to the PCR reads, yields one record per CDR3 protein. Here the sample spans about 21,000 distinct CDR3 sequences, under 55% being singletons.

The V and J genes are TRBV12-3 or TRBV12-4 and TRBJ1-1; D ambiguous. The receptor was isolated from a human donor who received a COVID-19 vaccine. This specimen was CD4+ T cells from blood, cultured in vitro, taken before SARS-CoV-2 vaccination. The CDR3 region is CASSYRANTEAFF. CDR3 in DNA: TGTGCCAGCAGTTACCGGGCGAACACTGAAGCTTTCTTT.